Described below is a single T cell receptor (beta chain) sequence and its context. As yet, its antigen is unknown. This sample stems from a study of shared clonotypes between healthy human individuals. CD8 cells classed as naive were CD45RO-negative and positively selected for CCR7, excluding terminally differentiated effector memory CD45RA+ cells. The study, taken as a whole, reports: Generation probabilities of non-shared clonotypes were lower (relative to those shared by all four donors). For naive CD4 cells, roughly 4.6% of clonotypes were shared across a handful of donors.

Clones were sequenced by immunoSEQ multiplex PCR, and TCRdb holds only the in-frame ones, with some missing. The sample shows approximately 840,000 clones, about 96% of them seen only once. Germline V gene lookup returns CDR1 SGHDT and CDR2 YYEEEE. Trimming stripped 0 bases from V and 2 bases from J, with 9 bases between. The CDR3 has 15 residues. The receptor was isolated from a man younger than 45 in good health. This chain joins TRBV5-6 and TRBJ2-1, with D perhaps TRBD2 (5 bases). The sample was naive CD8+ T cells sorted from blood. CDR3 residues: CASSLEARAYNEQFF. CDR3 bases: TGTGCCAGCAGCTTGGAAGCGAGGGCCTACAATGAGCAGTTCTTC.